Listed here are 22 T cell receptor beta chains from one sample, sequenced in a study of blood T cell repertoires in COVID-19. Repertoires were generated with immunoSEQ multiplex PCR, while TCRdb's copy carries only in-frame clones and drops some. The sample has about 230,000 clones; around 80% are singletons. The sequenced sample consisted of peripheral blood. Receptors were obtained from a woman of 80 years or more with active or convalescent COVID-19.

CDR3 DNA sequence: TGTGCCAGCAGCTTAGGGCGGGGGACTTACAATGAGCAGTTCTTC. Translated, it gives CASSLGRGTYNEQFF. The chain has TRBV7-2 and TRBJ2-1; 7 nucleotides line up with TRBD2. The V gene's germline CDR1 is SGHTA and CDR2 FQGNSA. The V segment lost 1 base and the J segment 4 bases; nucleotides outside the gene matches: 4. The CDR3 contains 15 residues.

CDR3 protein: CASSPPDKFYGYTF. The CDR3 DNA reads as TGTGCCAGCAGCCCACCCGACAAGTTTTATGGCTACACCTTC. The J gene is TRBJ1-2, the V gene TRBV5-6; unclear D gene. V was clipped by 4 bases and J by 5 bases, with 15 bases between them. Germline loops: CDR1 SGHDT, CDR2 YYEEEE. This CDR3 spans 14 amino acids.

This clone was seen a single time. Here the CDR3 reads CASSWSRDPSYNEQFF. The CDR3 nucleotides are TGTGCCAGCAGCTGGAGCCGGGATCCTTCCTACAATGAGCAGTTCTTC. The rearrangement links TRBV5-4 to TRBJ2-1; the D gene is possibly TRBD2 (5 bases). The germline gives CDR1 SGHNT, CDR2 YYREEE (reference sequence). This CDR3 has 16 amino acids. Trimming removed 3 bases at V and 1 base at J, with 14 bases between.

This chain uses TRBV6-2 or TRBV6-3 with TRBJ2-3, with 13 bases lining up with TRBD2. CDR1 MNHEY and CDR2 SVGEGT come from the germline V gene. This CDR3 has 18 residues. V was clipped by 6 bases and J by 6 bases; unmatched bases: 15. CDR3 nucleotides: TGTGCCAGCAGCATGAACATCGGGACTAGCGGGAAGGTGGATACGCAGTATTTT. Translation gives CASSMNIGTSGKVDTQYF.

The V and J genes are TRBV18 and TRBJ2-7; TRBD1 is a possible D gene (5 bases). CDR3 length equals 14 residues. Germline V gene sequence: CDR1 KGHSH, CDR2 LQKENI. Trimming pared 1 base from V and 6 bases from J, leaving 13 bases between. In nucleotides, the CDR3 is TGTGCCAGCTCACCACAGGGGCCGGGCGGCGAGCAGTACTTC. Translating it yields CASSPQGPGGEQYF. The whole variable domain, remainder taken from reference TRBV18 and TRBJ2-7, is NAGVMQNPRHLVRRRGQEARLRCSPMKGHSHVYWYRQLPEEGLKFMVYLQKENIIDESGMPKERFSAEFPKEGPSILRIQQVVRGDSAAYFCASSPQGPGGEQYFGPGTRLTVT.

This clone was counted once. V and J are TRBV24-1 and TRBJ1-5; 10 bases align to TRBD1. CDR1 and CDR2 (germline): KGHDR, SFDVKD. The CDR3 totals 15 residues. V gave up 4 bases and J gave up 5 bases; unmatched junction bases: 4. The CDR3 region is CATSEWTGGYQPQHF. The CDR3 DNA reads TGTGCCACCAGTGAGTGGACAGGGGGATATCAGCCCCAGCATTTT.

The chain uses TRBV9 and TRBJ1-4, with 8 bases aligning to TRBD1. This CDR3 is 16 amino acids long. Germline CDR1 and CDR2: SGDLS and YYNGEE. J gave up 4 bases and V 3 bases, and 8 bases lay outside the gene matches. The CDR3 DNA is TGTGCCAGCAGCGAGCGGACAGGGTACAATAATGAAAAACTGTTTTTT. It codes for CASSERTGYNNEKLFF.

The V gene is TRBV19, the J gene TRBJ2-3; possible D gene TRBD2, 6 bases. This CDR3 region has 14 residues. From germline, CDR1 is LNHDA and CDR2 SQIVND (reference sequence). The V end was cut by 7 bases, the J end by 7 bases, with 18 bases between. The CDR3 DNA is TGTGCCAGTAAGGGCACGGGAGATTTGAATACGCAGTATTTT. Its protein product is CASKGTGDLNTQYF.

CDR3 nucleotide sequence: TGTGCCAGCAGCCCGGGAGGAGCGGGAGGTACCTACGAGCAGTACTTC. It specifies CASSPGGAGGTYEQYF. The chain recombines TRBV5-6 with TRBJ2-7; 9 bases line up with TRBD2. Germline V gene sequence: CDR1 SGHDT, CDR2 YYEEEE. Trimming removed 4 bases from V and 2 bases from J; junction bases left unmatched: 10. The CDR3 length is 16 residues.

CDR3 bases: TGTGCCAGCAGCCACCTTCCGCGGGATTATGACCTCACAGATACGCAGTATTTT. Its protein is CASSHLPRDYDLTDTQYF. The rearrangement links TRBV7-3 to TRBJ2-3; tentatively, D is TRBD2 (6 bases). In germline, CDR1 is SGHTA, CDR2 FQGTGA. The CDR3 extends over 18 amino acids. With 5 bases removed from V and 2 bases from J, the gap between germline ends came to 23 bases.

CDR3: CASSLAWGLAGSDEQFF. The CDR3 bases are TGTGCCAGCAGCTTAGCGTGGGGACTAGCGGGATCCGATGAGCAGTTCTTC. The chain employs TRBV7-9 and TRBJ2-1; 13 nucleotides match TRBD2. This CDR3 is 17 amino acids long. Losses at the gene ends were 0 bases for V and 8 bases for J; bases not matched to a gene: 7. Germline V gene data show CDR1 as SEHNR and CDR2 as FQNEAQ (reference sequence).

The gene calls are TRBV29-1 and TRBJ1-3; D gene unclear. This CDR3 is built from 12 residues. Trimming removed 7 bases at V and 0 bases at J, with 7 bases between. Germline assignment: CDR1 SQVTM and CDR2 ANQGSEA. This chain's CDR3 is CSGMSSGNTIYF. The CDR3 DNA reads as TGCAGCGGAATGAGCTCTGGAAACACCATATATTTT. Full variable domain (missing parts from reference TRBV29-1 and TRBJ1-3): SAVISQKPSRDICQRGTSLTIQCQVDSQVTMMFWYRQQPGQSLTLIATANQGSEATYESGFVIDKFPISRPNLTFSTLTVSNMSPEDSSIYLCSGMSSGNTIYFGEGSWLTVV.

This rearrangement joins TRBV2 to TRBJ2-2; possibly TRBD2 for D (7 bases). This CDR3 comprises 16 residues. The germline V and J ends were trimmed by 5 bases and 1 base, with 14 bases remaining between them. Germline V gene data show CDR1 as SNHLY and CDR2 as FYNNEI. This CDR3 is CASSPGGGRNTGELFF. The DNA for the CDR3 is TGTGCCAGCAGTCCCGGCGGGGGCCGGAACACCGGGGAGCTGTTTTTT.

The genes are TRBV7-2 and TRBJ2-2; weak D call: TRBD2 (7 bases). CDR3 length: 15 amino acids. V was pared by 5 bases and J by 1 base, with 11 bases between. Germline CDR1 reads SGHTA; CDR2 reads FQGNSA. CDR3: CASSRGGWNTGELFF. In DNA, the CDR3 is TGTGCCAGCAGCCGCGGGGGCTGGAACACCGGGGAGCTGTTTTTT.

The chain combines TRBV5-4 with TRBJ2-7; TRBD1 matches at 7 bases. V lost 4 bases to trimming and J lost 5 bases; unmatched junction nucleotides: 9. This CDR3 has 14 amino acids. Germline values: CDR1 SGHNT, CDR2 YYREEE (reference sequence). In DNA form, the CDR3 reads TGTGCCAGCAGCAAAGGGACAGTCGGCGACGAGCAGTACTTC. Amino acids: CASSKGTVGDEQYF.

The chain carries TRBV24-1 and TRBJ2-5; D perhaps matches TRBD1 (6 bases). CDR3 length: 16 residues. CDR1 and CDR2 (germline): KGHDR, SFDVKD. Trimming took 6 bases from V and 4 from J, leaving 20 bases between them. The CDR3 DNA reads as TGTGCCACCAGTTCCCCCGGGGCAGGGGATCTAGAGACCCAGTACTTC. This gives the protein CATSSPGAGDLETQYF.

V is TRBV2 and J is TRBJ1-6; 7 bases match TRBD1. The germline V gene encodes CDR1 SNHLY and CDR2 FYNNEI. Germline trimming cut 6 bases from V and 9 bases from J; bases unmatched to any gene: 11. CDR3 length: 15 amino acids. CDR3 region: CASSQTTGVTSPLHF. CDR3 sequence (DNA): TGTGCCAGCAGCCAAACCACAGGGGTCACTTCACCCCTCCACTTT. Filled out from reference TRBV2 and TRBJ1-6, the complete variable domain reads EPEVTQTPSHQVTQMGQEVILRCVPISNHLYFYWYRQILGQKVEFLVSFYNNEISEKSEIFDDQFSVERPDGSNFTLKIRSTKLEDSAMYFCASSQTTGVTSPLHFGNGTRLTVT.

The CDR3 DNA reads TGTGCCAGCAGTTACTCTCCAGGGGGCCTTGGCTACACCTTC. This translates into CASSYSPGGLGYTF. The genes are TRBV6-5 and TRBJ1-2, with 8 nucleotides matching TRBD1. The CDR3 consists of 14 residues. After removal of 0 bases from V and 7 bases from J, the junction contained 4 bases not matched to a gene. Germline V lookup: CDR1 MNHEY, CDR2 SVGAGI.

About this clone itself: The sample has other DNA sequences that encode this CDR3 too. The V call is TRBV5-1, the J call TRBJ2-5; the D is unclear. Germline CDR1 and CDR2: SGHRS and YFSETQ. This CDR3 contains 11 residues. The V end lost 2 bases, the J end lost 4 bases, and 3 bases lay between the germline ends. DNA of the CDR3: TGCGCCAGCAGCTTCTCAGAGACCCAGTACTTC. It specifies CASSFSETQYF.

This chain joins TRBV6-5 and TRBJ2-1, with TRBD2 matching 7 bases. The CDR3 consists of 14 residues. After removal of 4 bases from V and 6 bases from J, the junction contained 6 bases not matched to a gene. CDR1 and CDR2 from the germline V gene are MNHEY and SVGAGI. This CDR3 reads CASSSLGGLNEQFF. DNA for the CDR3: TGTGCCAGCAGTTCCCTGGGAGGGCTCAATGAGCAGTTCTTC.

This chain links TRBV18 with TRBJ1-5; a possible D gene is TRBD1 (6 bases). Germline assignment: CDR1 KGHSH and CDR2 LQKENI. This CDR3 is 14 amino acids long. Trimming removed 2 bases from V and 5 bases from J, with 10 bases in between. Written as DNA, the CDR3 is TGTGCCAGCTCACCAGTACAGGGAGATCAGCCCCAGCATTTT. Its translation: CASSPVQGDQPQHF.

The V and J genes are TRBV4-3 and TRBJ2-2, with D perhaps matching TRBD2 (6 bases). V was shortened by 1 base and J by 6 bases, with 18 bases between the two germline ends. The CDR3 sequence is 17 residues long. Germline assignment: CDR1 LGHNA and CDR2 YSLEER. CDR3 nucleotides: TGCGCCAGCAGCCAAGCCCAATTTTGGAGGGCTGCCGGGGAGCTGTTTTTT. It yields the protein CASSQAQFWRAAGELFF.